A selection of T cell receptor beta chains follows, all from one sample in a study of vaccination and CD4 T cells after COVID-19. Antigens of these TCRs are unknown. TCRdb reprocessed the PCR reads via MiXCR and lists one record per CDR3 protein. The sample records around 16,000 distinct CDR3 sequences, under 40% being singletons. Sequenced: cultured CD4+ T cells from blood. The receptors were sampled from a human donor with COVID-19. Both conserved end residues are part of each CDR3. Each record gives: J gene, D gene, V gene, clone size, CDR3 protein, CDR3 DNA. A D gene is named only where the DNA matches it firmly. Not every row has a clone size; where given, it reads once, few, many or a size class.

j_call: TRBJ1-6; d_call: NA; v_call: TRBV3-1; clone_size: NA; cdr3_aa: CASSGGRGSPLHF; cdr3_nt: TGTGCCAGCAGCGGGGGGCGCGGATCACCCCTCCACTTT
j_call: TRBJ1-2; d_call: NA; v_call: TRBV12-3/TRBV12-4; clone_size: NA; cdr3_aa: CASSLVGLTNYGYTF; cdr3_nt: TGTGCCAGCAGTTTAGTGGGGTTAACGAACTATGGCTACACCTTC
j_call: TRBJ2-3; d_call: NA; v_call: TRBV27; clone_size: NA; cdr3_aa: CASSSLGRDTQYF; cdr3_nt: TGTGCCAGCAGTTCCCTTGGCCGAGATACGCAGTATTTT
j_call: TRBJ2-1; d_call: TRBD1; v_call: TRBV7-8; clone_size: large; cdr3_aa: CASSRSDRETEQFF; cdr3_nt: TGTGCCAGCAGCCGATCCGACAGGGAGACTGAGCAGTTCTTC
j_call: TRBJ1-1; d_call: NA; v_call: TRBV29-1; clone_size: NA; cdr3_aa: CSAHRYTEAFF; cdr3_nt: TGCAGCGCCCACAGATACACTGAAGCTTTCTTT
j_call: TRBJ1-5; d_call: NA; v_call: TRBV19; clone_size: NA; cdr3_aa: CASSVDRNQPQHF; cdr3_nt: TGTGCCAGTAGTGTGGACAGAAATCAGCCCCAGCATTTT
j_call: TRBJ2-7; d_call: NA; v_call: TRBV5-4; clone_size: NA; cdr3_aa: CASSSGSYSYEQYF; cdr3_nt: TGTGCCAGCAGCTCAGGGTCCTACTCCTACGAGCAGTACTTC
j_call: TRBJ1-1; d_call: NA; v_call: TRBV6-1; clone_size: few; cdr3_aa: CASSKGSDGLPSGAFF; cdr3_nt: TGTGCCAGCAGCAAAGGATCCGACGGACTTCCCTCGGGAGCTTTCTTT
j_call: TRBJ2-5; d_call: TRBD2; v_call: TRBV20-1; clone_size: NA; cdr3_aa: CSARVTSGGRGETQYF; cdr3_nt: TGCAGTGCTAGAGTGACTAGCGGGGGGAGAGGGGAGACCCAGTACTTC
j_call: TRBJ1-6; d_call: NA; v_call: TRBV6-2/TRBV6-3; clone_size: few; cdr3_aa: CASSYSSGWNSPLHF; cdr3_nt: TGTGCCAGCAGTTACTCGAGCGGCTGGAATTCACCCCTCCACTTT
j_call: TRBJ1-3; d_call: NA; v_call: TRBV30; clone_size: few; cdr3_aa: CAWSVQGGNTIYF; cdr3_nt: TGTGCCTGGAGTGTACAGGGTGGAAACACCATATATTTT
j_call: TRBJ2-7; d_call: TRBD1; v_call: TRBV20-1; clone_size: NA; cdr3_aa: CSATGQGIYEQYF; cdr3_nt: TGCAGTGCAACCGGACAGGGGATCTACGAGCAGTACTTC
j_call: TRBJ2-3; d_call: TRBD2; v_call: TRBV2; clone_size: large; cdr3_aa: CASRELAGLDTQYF; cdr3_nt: TGTGCCAGCAGGGAACTAGCGGGGTTAGATACGCAGTATTTT
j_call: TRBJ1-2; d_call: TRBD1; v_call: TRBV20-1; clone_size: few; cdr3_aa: CSARTDRGAEGYTF; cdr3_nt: TGCAGTGCCCGTACGGACAGGGGAGCGGAAGGCTACACCTTC
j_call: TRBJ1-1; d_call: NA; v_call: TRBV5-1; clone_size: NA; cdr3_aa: CASSLASEGRANTEAFF; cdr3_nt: TGCGCCAGCAGCTTGGCCTCGGAGGGTAGGGCGAACACTGAAGCTTTCTTT
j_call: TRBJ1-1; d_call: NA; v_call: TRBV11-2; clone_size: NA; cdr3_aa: CASSSVRGNTEAFF; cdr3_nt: TGTGCCAGCAGCTCCGTCAGGGGGAACACTGAAGCTTTCTTT
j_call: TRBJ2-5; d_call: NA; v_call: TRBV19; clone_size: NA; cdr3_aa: CASSMVTAETQYF; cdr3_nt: TGTGCCAGTAGTATGGTAACCGCAGAGACCCAGTACTTC
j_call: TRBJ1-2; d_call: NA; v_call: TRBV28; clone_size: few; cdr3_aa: CASSLYETNYGYTF; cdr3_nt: TGTGCCAGCAGTTTATATGAAACCAACTATGGCTACACCTTC
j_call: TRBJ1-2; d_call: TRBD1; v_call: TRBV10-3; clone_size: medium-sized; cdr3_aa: CAISESQGYNYGYTF; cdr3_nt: TGTGCCATCAGTGAGTCACAGGGGTATAACTATGGCTACACCTTC
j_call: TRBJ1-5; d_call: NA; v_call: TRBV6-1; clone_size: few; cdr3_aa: CASSAVSNQPQHF; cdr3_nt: TGTGCCAGCAGTGCCGTAAGCAATCAGCCCCAGCATTTT
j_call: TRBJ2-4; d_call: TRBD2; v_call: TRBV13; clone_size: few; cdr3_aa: CASEVGGNIQYF; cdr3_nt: TGTGCCAGCGAGGTGGGGGGGAACATTCAGTACTTC
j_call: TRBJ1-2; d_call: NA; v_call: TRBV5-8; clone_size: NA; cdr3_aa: CASSFETHNYGYTF; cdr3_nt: TGTGCCAGCAGCTTCGAGACACACAACTATGGCTACACCTTC
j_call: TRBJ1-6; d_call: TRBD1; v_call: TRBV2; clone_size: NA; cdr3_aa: CASSLTGGLNSALHF; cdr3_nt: TGTGCCAGCAGCTTGACAGGGGGCCTCAATTCGGCCCTCCACTTT
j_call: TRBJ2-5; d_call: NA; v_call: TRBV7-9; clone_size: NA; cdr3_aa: CASSQPMGGGETQYF; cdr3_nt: TGTGCCAGCAGCCAACCTATGGGGGGAGGTGAGACCCAGTACTTC
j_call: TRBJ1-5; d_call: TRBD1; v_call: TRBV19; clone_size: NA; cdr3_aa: CASSGRRTGGPNQPQHF; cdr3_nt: TGTGCCAGTAGCGGGCGTAGGACAGGGGGACCTAATCAGCCCCAGCATTTT
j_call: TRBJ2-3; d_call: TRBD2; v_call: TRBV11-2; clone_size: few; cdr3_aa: CASSLARLAGGTDTQYF; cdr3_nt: TGTGCCAGCAGCTTAGCCAGACTAGCGGGGGGCACAGATACGCAGTATTTT
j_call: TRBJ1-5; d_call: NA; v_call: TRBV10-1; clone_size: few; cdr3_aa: CASSPKTESNQPQHF; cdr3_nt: TGCGCCAGCAGTCCAAAGACGGAGAGCAATCAGCCCCAGCATTTT
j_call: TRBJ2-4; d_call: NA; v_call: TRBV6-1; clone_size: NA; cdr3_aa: CASRTGGGADIQYF; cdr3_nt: TGTGCCAGCAGGACCGGCGGGGGCGCAGACATTCAGTACTTC
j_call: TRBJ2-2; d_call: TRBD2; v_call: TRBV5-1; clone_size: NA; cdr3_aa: CASSLLPTSGGDTGELFF; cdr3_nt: TGCGCCAGCAGCCTACTACCTACTAGCGGGGGGGACACCGGGGAGCTGTTTTTT
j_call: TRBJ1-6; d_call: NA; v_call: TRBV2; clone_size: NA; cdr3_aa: CASGQPKNSPLHF; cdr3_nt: TGTGCCAGCGGACAGCCAAAGAATTCACCCCTCCACTTT
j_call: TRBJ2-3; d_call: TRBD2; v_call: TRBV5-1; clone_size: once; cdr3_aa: CASSASGALSTDTQYF; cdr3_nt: TGCGCCAGCAGCGCTAGCGGGGCCCTTAGCACAGATACGCAGTATTTT